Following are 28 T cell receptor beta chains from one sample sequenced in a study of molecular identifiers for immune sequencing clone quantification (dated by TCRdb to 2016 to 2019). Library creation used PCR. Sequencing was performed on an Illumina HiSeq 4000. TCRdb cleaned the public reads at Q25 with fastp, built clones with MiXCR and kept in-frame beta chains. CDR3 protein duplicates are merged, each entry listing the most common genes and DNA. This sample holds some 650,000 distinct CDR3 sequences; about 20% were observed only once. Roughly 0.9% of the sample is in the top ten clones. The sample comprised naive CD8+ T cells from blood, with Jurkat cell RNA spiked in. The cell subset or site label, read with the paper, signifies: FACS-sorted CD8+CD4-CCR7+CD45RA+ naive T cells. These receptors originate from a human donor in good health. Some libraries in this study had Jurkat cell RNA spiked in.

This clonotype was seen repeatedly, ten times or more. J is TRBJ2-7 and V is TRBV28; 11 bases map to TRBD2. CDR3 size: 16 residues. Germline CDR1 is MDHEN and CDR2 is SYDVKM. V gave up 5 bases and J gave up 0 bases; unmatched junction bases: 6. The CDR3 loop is CASSQPGLAGSYEQYF. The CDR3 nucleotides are TGTGCCAGCAGTCAACCCGGACTAGCGGGCTCCTACGAGCAGTACTTC. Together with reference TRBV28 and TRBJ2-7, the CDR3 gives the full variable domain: DVKVTQSSRYLVKRTGEKVFLECVQDMDHENMFWYRQDPGLGLRLIYFSYDVKMKEKGDIPEGYSVSREKKERFSLILESASTNQTSMYLCASSQPGLAGSYEQYFGPGTRLTVT.

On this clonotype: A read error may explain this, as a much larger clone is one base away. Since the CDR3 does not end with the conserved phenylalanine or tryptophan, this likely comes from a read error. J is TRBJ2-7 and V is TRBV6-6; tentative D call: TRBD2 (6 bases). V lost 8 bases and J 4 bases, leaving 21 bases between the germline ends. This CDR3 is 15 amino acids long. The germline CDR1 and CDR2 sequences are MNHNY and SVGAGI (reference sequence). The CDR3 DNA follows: TGTGCCAGCGTCCCCCTCGTCACCCGGGGGTACGAGCAGTACTCC. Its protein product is CASVPLVTRGYEQYS.

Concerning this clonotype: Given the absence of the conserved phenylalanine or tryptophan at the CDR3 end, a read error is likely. CDR3 loop: CASSYRQGLGDEQFS. CDR3 nucleotides: TGTGCCAGCAGTTATCGACAGGGCCTAGGAGATGAGCAGTTCTCC. V gene TRBV6-2 or TRBV6-3 combines with J gene TRBJ2-1; 7 bases map to TRBD1. Germline CDR1 and CDR2: MNHEY and SVGEGT. V lost 3 bases to trimming and J lost 8 bases; unmatched junction nucleotides: 10. The CDR3 totals 15 residues.

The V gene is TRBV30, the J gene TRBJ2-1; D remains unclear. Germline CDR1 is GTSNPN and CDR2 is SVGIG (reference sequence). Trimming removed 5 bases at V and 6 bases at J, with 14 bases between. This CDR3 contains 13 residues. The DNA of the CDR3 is TGTGCCTGGGGGCGGCAGGTGGGCAATGAGCAGTTCTTC. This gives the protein CAWGRQVGNEQFF. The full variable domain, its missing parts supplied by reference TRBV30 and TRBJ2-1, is SQTIHQWPATLVQPVGSPLSLECTVEGTSNPNLYWYRQAAGRGLQLLFYSVGIGQISSEVPQNLSASRPQDRQFILSSKKLLLSDSGFYLCAWGRQVGNEQFFGPGTRLTVL.

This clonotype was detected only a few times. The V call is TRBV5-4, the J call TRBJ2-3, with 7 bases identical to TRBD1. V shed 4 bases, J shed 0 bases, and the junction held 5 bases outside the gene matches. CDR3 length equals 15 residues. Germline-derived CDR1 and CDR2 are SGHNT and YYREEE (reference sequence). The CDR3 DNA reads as TGTGCCAGCAGCGAAGACAGGGTTAGCACAGATACGCAGTATTTT. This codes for CASSEDRVSTDTQYF.

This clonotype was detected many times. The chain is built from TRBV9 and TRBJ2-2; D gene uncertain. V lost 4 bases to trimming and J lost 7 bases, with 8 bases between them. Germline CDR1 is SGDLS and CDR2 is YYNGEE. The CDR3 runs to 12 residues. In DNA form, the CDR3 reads TGTGCCAGCAGCCAAGAAAGCGGGGAGCTGTTTTTT. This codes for CASSQESGELFF.

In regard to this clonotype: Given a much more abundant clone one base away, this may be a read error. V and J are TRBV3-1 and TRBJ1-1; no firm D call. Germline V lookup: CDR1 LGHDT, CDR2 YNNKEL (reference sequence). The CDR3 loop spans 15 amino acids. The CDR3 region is CASSKDLGGNTEAFF. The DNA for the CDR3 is TGTGCCAGCAGCAAAGATTTAGGCGGAAACACTGAAGCTTTCTTT. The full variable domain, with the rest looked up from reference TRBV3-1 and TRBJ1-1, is DTAVSQTPKYLVTQMGNDKSIKCEQNLGHDTMYWYKQDSKKFLKIMFSYNNKELIINETVPNRFSPKSPDKAHLNLHINSLELGDSAVYFCASSKDLGGNTEAFFGQGTRLTVV.

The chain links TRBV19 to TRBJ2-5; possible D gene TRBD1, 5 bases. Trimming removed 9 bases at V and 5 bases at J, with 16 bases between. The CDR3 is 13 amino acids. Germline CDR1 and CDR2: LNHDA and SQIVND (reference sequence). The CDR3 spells CARRLGVTETQYF. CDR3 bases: TGTGCCAGAAGGTTAGGGGTGACGGAGACCCAGTACTTC.

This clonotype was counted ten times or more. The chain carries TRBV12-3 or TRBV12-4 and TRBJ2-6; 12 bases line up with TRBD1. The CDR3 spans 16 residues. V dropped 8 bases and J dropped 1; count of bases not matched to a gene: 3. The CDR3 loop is CASRDRGLSGANVLTF. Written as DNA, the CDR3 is TGTGCCAGCCGGGACAGGGGGCTGTCTGGGGCCAACGTCCTGACTTTC.

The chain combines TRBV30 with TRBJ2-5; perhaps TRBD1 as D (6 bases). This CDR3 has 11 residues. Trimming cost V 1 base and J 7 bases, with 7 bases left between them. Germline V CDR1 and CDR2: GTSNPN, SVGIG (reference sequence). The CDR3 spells CAWSATGTQYF. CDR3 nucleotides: TGTGCCTGGAGTGCGACAGGGACCCAGTACTTC.

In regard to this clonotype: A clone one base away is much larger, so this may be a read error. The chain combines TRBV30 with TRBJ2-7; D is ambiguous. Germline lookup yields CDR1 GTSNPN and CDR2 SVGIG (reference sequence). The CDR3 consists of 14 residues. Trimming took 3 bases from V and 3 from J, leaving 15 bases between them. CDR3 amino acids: CAWRLVGVYYEQYF. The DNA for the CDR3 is TGTGCCTGGAGACTCGTGGGCGTTTACTACGAGCAGTACTTC.

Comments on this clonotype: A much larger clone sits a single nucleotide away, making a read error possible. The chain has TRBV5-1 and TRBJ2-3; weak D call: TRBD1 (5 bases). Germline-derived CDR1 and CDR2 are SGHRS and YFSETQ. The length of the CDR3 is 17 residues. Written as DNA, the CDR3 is TGCGCCAGCGGCTTGGCCGGCAGGGTTGAATATGGAGATACGCAGTATTTT. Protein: CASGLAGRVEYGDTQYF.

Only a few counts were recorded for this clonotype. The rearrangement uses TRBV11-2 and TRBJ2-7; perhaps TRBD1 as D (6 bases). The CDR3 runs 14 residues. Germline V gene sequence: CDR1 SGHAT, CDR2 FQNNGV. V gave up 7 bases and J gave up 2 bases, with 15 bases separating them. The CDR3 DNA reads TGTGCCAGCAACCCCAGGGACACCCCCTACGAGCAGTACTTC. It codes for CASNPRDTPYEQYF. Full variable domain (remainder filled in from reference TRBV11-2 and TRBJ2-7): EAGVAQSPRYKIIEKRQSVAFWCNPISGHATLYWYQQILGQGPKLLIQFQNNGVVDDSQLPKDRFSAERLKGVDSTLKIQPAKLEDSAVYLCASNPRDTPYEQYFGPGTRLTVT.

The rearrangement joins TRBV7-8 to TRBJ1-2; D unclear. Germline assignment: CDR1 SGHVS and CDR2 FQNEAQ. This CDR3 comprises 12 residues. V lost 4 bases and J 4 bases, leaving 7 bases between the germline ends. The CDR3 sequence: CASSSRTYGYTF. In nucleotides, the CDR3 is TGTGCCAGCAGCTCCAGGACCTATGGCTACACCTTC.

CDR3 coding DNA: TGTGCCAGCAGCCCCTCAGTAGGGACAGGGTTTACAGATACGCAGTATTTT. Protein product: CASSPSVGTGFTDTQYF. The J gene is TRBJ2-3, the V gene TRBV4-2; TRBD1 matches at 9 bases. Trimming removed 4 bases from V and 3 bases from J; junction bases left unmatched: 11. Germline V gives CDR1 LGHNA, CDR2 YNFKEQ. This CDR3 is 17 amino acids long.

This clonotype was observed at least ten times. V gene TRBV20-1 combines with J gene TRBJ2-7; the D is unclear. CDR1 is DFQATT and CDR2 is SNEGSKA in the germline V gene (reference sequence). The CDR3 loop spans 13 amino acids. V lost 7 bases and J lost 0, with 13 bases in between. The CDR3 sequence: CSVSGTNSYEQYF. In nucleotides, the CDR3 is TGCAGTGTGTCGGGCACCAACTCCTACGAGCAGTACTTC.

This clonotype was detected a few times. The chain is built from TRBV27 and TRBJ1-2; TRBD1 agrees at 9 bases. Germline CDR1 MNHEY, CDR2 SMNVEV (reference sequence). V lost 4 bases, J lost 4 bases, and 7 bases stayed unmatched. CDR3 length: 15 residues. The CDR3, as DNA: TGTGCCAGCAGTTCTCGGACAGGGGAGAGCTATGGCTACACCTTC. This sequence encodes CASSSRTGESYGYTF.

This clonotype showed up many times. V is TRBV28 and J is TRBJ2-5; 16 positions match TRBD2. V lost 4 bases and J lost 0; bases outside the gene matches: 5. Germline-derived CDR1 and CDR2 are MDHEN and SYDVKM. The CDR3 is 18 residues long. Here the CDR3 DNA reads TGTGCCAGCAGTTCGGGACTAGCGGGAGGGCGGTACCAAGAGACCCAGTACTTC. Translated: CASSSGLAGGRYQETQYF.

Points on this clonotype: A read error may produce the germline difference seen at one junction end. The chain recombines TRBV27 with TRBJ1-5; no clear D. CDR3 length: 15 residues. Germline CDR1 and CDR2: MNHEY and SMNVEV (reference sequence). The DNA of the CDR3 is TGTGCCAGCAGTTCCGGATACGATAGCGATCAGCCCCAGCATTTT. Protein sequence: CASSSGYDSDQPQHF.

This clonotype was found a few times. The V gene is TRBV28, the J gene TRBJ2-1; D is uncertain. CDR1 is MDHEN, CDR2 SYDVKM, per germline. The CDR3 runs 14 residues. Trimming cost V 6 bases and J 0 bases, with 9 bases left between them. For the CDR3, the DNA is TGTGCCAGCAGCGCTTGGGCCTCCTACAATGAGCAGTTCTTC. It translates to CASSAWASYNEQFF.

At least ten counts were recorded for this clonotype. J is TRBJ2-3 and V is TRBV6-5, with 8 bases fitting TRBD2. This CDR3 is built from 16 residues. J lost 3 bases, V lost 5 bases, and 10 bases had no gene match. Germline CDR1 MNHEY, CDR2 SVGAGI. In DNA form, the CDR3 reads TGTGCCAGCAGTCTCAACGGGGGGGATGTGACAGATACGCAGTATTTT. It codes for CASSLNGGDVTDTQYF.

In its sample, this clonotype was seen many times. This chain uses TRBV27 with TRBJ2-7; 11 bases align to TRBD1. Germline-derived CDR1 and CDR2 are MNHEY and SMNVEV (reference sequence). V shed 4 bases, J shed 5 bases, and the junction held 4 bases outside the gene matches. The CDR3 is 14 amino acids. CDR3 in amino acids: CASSWTGGHHEQYF. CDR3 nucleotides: TGTGCCAGCAGTTGGACAGGGGGCCACCACGAGCAGTACTTC.

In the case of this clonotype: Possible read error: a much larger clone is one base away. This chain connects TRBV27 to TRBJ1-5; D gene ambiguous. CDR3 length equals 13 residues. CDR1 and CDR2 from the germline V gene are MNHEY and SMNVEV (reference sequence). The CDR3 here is CANSPSNNQPQHF. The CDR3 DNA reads TGTGCCAACAGTCCAAGCAACAATCAGCCCCAGCATTTT.

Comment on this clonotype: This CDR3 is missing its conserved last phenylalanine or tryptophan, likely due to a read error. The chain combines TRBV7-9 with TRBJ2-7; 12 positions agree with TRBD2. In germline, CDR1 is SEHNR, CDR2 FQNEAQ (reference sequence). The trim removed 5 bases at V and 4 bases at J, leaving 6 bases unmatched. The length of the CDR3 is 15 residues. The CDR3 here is CASSEGLAGTYEQYS. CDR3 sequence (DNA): TGTGCCAGCAGCGAAGGACTAGCGGGAACTTACGAGCAGTACTCC.

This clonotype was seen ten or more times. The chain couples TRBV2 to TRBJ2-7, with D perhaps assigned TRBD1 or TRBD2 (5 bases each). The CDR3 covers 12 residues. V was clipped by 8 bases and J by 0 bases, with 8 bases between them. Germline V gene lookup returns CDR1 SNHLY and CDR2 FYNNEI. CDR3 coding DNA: TGTGCCAGCGGGGGAAACTCCTACGAGCAGTACTTC. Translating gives CASGGNSYEQYF.

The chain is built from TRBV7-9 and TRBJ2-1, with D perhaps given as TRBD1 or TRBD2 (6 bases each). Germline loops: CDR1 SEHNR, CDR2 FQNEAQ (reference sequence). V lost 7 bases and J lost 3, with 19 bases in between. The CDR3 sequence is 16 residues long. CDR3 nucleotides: TGTGCCAGCATGCTTTTAGAGGGGGGCCTCTACAATGAGCAGTTCTTC. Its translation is CASMLLEGGLYNEQFF.

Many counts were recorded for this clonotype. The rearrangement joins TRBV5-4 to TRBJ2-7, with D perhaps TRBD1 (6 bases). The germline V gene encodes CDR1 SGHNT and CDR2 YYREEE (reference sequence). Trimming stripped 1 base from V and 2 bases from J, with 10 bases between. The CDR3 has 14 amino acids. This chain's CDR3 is CASSLQGSAYEQYF. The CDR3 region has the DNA TGTGCCAGCAGCTTGCAGGGGTCAGCCTACGAGCAGTACTTC.

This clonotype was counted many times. CDR3 amino acids: CSARIVDTQYF. In DNA, the CDR3 is TGCAGTGCTAGGATCGTTGATACGCAGTATTTT. The rearrangement joins TRBV20-1 to TRBJ2-3; D gene unclear. Germline V gene data show CDR1 as DFQATT and CDR2 as SNEGSKA (reference sequence). This CDR3 spans 11 amino acids. The V end lost 3 bases, the J end lost 6 bases, and 7 bases lay between the germline ends.